What follows describes a single T cell receptor beta chain. The clone's antigen remains unknown. Per-nucleotide qualities are absent, and no much larger clonotype sits a single base away. This sample stems from a study of beta chain features in type 1 diabetes (dated by TCRdb to the late 2010s). As for the study more broadly: Mean age, gender distribution, total cell number and subset yield were not different between patients and healthy donors. Across all samples, roughly 110,000,000 sorted cells were examined, and cell number per subset correlated strongly with RNA yield. The study compared TCRB repertoires of sorted circulating CD4+ T cell subsets between recently diagnosed type 1 diabetes patients and matched healthy donors. Naive and central memory subsets were obtained from all 30 or so donors, but regulatory and stem cell-like memory subsets were isolated from only 8 patients and 8 healthy donors. What the study reported, not specific to this receptor: Only small numbers of individuals were included in the HLA sub-analyses, which left unresolved whether HLA type had any influence on TCRB rearrangement. Naive, central memory and regulatory TCRB repertoires appeared to be more alike among patients than among healthy donors. Because cDNA was sequenced instead of genomic DNA, activated cells with high expression could be over-represented, although the groups did not differ in activation or CD3 levels. Type 1 diabetes patients showed a moderate but significant shortening of TCRB CDR3 length in all four CD4+ subsets. At VDJ recombination sites, type 1 diabetes patients had fewer insertions and more deleted nucleotides, which implies abnormalities in thymic rearrangement. Shorter templates might have been favored by PCR, but patient and control samples were amplified and corrected together, so both groups would have been affected equally by any skew.

From each donor, a single peripheral blood sample of about 116 mL on average was drawn into heparinised tubes. A BD FACSAria II was used to sort naive, central memory, regulatory and stem cell-like memory CD4+ T cells with a panel that included CD45RO, CCR7, CD25, CD127, CD95 and CD27. Purity was above 95% for every sorted population. Right away, PBMCs were isolated by Lymphoprep density gradient centrifugation and were stained directly, with no culture step. Samples were stained and sorted in pairs, with one healthy donor and one patient per experiment, so that batch effects were minimized. The junction carries 9 bases between V and J, which are trimmed by 2 bases and 1 base respectively. CDR1 and CDR2 are drawn from the germline V gene (reference sequence): GTSNPN, SVGIG. From cysteine to phenylalanine, the CDR3 is 14 amino acids long. This entry keeps only the CDR3 DNA: 42 bases, framed from base 1.

The entire isolated RNA was reverse transcribed using the High Capacity cDNA Reverse Transcription Kit, and thus expressed TCRB transcripts were sequenced. Naive, central memory and regulatory T cell samples underwent deep immunoSEQ sequencing, averaging around 3.7 million total reads per sample. Sorted cells were lysed in RLT buffer, and RNA was extracted using DNase-treated RNeasy Micro or Mini kits according to cell number. To prevent cross-contamination, every cell subset was processed on its own, while patient and healthy donor samples were processed together. Using the immunoSEQ multiplex PCR, TCRB sequences were amplified from cDNA into 87-bp fragments spanning the CDR3 region. Amplicons were sequenced on the Illumina HiSeq platform. From the authors' description of their analysis: Synthetic template baselines were used to correct PCR bias computationally, reads within Hamming distance 2 were collapsed, and singletons that could not be merged were discarded. Reads were aligned against IMGT so that V, D and J genes, CDR3 length and insertions or deletions at six rearrangement sites could be assigned. Within each subset, clonotype counts were normalized to the number of sorted cells before true diversity and Gini coefficients were calculated with the tcR R package. The overlap coefficient, calculated on TCRB nucleotide sequences, was used to measure repertoire sharing. Drawn from immuneACCESS, this table holds only the in-frame rearrangements with V and J called that TCRdb kept. Clones are partly lost; checked studies trace under half to an unresolved V gene and leave the rest unexplained. V, J and clone size are those of that table, while D and trimming were read from the DNA. This sample comprises around 250,000 clones, 25% to 30% of them detected only once. The ten largest clones represent under 4.5% of the sample.

This chain joins TRBV30 to TRBJ2-1, and perhaps TRBD2 as D gene, on 5 matching bases. The sequencing input was central memory CD4+ T cells from blood. This clonotype originated in a man aged 30 to 39 in good health. The DNA sequence is TGTGCCTGGAGTCGGGGTAGGTCCTACAATGAGCAGTTCTTC. It is translated as CAWSRGRSYNEQFF. With the portions outside the CDR3 filled from the reference TRBV30 and TRBJ2-1 genes, the complete variable region becomes SQTIHQWPATLVQPVGSPLSLECTVEGTSNPNLYWYRQAAGRGLQLLFYSVGIGQISSEVPQNLSASRPQDRQFILSSKKLLLSDSGFYLCAWSRGRSYNEQFFGPGTRLTVL.